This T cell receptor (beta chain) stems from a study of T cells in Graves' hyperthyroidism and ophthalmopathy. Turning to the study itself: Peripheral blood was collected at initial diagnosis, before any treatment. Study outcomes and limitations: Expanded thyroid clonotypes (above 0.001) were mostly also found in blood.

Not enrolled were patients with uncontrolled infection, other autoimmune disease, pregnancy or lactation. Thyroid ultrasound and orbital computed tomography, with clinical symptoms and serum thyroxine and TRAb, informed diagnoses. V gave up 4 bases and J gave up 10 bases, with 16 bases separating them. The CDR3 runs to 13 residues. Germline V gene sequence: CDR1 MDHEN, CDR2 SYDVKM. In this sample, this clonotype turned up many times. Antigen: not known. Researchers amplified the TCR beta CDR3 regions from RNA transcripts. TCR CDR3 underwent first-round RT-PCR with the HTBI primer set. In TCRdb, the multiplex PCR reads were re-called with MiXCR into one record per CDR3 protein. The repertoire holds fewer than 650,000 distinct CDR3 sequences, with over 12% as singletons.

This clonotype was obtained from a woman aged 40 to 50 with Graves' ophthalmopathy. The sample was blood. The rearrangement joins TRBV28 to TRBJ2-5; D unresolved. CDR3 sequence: CASSSPPRPVQYF. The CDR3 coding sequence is TGTGCCAGCAGTTCCCCCCCCAGACCCGTCCAGTACTTC.